The clone carrying this T cell receptor (beta chain) was detected only once. The entry originates in a study of blood T cell repertoires in COVID-19. The wider study: From the United States, Italy and Spain came samples of acute and convalescent COVID-19. PBMCs, B-cell-depleted T cells, or T cells were the source of the cDNA or gDNA that made up the material.

The CDR3 length is 19 residues. Germline CDR1 and CDR2: SGHRS and YFSETQ. Trimming pared 1 base from V and 0 bases from J, leaving 19 bases between. In the authors' workflow: Amplification of reference gene primers provided the estimated nucleated cell counts. Clones were sequenced by immunoSEQ multiplex PCR, and TCRdb holds only the in-frame ones, with some missing. V, J and clone size reflect that table, while D and trimming were determined from the DNA. This sample carries about 150,000 clones, approximately 80% of them seen once, and the ten largest clones take approximately 10%. Sequenced: peripheral blood. V usage is TRBV5-1 and J usage is TRBJ2-2, with D possibly matching TRBD2 (5 bases). The TCR was taken from a woman aged 45 to 65 with acute or convalescent COVID-19. This chain's CDR3 is CASSLLGLLPSPNTGELFF. The CDR3 coding sequence is TGCGCCAGCAGCTTGCTTGGACTTCTACCTTCACCGAACACCGGGGAGCTGTTTTTT.